This is a list of T cell receptor beta chains from one sample in a study of T cell responses to AZD1222 COVID-19 vaccine. Clones were sequenced by immunoSEQ multiplex PCR, and TCRdb holds only the in-frame ones, with some missing. The table shows about 140,000 clones, with around 90% occurring only once. The material sequenced was peripheral blood, taken on day 0 of AZD1222 vaccination. These receptors came from an adult in good health. Each CDR3 is given without its conserved first and last residue.

>TRBJ1-2|TRBV18|12
ASSPLHRRAGYT
>TRBJ1-2|TRBV7-2|10
ASSFRGRGYT
>TRBJ1-5|TRBV3-1/TRBV3-2|12
ASSLPGRNQPQH
>TRBJ1-5|TRBV3-1/TRBV3-2|13
ASSQIGGPNQPQH
>TRBJ1-2|TRBV28|14
ASSPGRTGGNYGYT
>TRBJ2-1|TRBV6-5|14
ASSYTIAGGWDEQF
>TRBJ1-2|TRBV15|14
ATSSLPPGGPHGYT
>TRBJ1-5|TRBV6-5|12
ASSWLGEHQPQH
>TRBJ1-5|TRBV16|14
ASSQYLVDSNQPQH
>TRBJ1-1|TRBV5-4|12
ASSLPGGGSEAF
>TRBJ2-1|TRBV6-4|13
ASSEGVAAYNEQF
>TRBJ1-4|TRBV19|11
ASTGGAREKLF
>TRBJ1-6|TRBV18|14
ASSPLEEQGNSPLH
>TRBJ1-2|TRBV29-1|10
SVSDRDYGYT
>TRBJ1-2|TRBV6-5|12
ASSYSMTGYGYT
>TRBJ1-5|TRBV7-2|13
ASSLALSGVQPQH
>TRBJ2-3|TRBV9|10
ASSVAGDTQY
>TRBJ1-3|TRBV11-2|13
ASSLAGNSGNTIY
>TRBJ1-3|TRBV18|13
ASSVDRSSGNTIY
>TRBJ1-2|TRBV14|10
ASSQQQYGYT
>TRBJ1-1|TRBV28|10
ASSSFRTEAF
>TRBJ2-7|TRBV3-1/TRBV3-2|14
ASSQRRDRGRDEQY
>TRBJ1-5|TRBV4-3|15
ASSQDYPALRNQPQH